This entry lists 32 T cell receptor beta chains sequenced from one sample in a study of blood T cell repertoires in COVID-19. Method: immunoSEQ multiplex PCR; TCRdb's copy keeps in-frame clones and lacks some. The sample shows some 450,000 clones, about 91% of them seen only once. Input material: peripheral blood. The receptor source for this set is a woman between 45 and 65 years old with COVID-19, enrolled during active disease.

The V call is TRBV4-1, the J call TRBJ1-4; weak D call: TRBD1 (5 bases). V was pared by 4 bases and J by 5 bases, with 11 bases between. This CDR3 has 14 residues. Germline CDR1 MGHRA, CDR2 YSYEKL. The CDR3 nucleotides read TGCGCCAGCAGCCGACAGACAGAGAATGAAAAACTGTTTTTT. Protein sequence: CASSRQTENEKLFF.

V and J are TRBV11-1 and TRBJ2-7; unclear D gene. V lost 3 bases, J lost 4 bases, and 13 bases lay in between. Per the germline V gene, CDR1 is SGHAT and CDR2 is FQDESV (reference sequence). The CDR3 contains 14 residues. The CDR3: CASSFGVMEYEQYF. Written as DNA, the CDR3 is TGTGCCAGCAGCTTCGGAGTGATGGAGTACGAGCAGTACTTC.

The chain combines TRBV27 with TRBJ1-4, with D possibly matching TRBD1 (5 bases). V was trimmed by 9 bases and J by 7 bases, leaving 12 bases between them. Per the germline V gene, CDR1 is MNHEY and CDR2 is SMNVEV (reference sequence). CDR3 length: 12 residues. The CDR3 DNA reads TGTGCCAGGGGGGGAGCCCCTGAAAAACTGTTTTTT. Residues: CARGGAPEKLFF.

V usage is TRBV5-4 and J usage is TRBJ2-7; 7 nucleotides align to TRBD2. Germline values: CDR1 SGHNT, CDR2 YYREEE (reference sequence). The V gene end was trimmed by 2 bases and the J gene end by 6 bases; junction bases not matched to a gene: 14. This CDR3 comprises 16 residues. In DNA form, the CDR3 reads TGTGCCAGCAGCTTTTCAGCGGGGCAGGGTCGGCTCGAGCAGTACTTC. Protein: CASSFSAGQGRLEQYF.

The chain carries TRBV6-2 or TRBV6-3 and TRBJ1-2, with TRBD1 matching over 9 bases. This CDR3 has 17 residues. V shed 1 base and J 1 base; nucleotides not matched to a gene: 7. Germline lookup yields CDR1 MNHEY and CDR2 SVGEGT. CDR3 nucleotide sequence: TGTGCCAGCAGTTACTGGGCAACGGGACAGGGTAACTATGGCTACACCTTC. Translating it yields CASSYWATGQGNYGYTF.

This clone appeared a few times. The V call is TRBV9, the J call TRBJ1-3; D remains unclear. Germline CDR1 SGDLS, CDR2 YYNGEE. The V gene lost 2 bases and the J gene lost 1 base, with 10 bases spanning the gap. The CDR3 is made up of 15 amino acids. Written as DNA, the CDR3 is TGTGCCAGCAGCGTCAGTGAAGCGTCTGGAAACACCATATATTTT. This codes for CASSVSEASGNTIYF. Full variable domain (remainder filled in from reference TRBV9 and TRBJ1-3): DSGVTQTPKHLITATGQRVTLRCSPRSGDLSVYWYQQSLDQGLQFLIQYYNGEERAKGNILERFSAQQFPDLHSELNLSSLELGDSALYFCASSVSEASGNTIYFGEGSWLTVV.

The V call is TRBV3-1 (or the pseudogene TRBV3-2), the J call TRBJ1-1; tentatively, D is TRBD1 (5 bases). This CDR3 has 16 amino acids. The V gene lost 1 base and the J gene lost 5 bases, with 17 bases spanning the gap. CDR1 LGHDT and CDR2 YNNKEL come from the germline V gene (reference sequence). The CDR3 here is CASSQVPVSGATEAFF. CDR3 DNA sequence: TGTGCCAGCAGCCAAGTACCGGTCAGCGGGGCAACTGAAGCTTTCTTT.

The V and J genes are TRBV19 and TRBJ2-3; D may be TRBD2 (6 bases). From germline, CDR1 is LNHDA and CDR2 SQIVND (reference sequence). The germline V and J ends were trimmed by 9 bases and 9 bases, with 22 bases remaining between them. CDR3 size: 14 residues. In DNA form, the CDR3 reads TGTGCCAGCTCCTACTCTAGCGACGCAACGACGCAGTATTTT. Its translation is CASSYSSDATTQYF.

The chain links TRBV19 to TRBJ2-5, with 8 bases aligning to TRBD2. The CDR3 runs to 15 residues. Trimming at V came to 1 base and at J to 1 base, leaving 2 bases not matched to a gene. The germline gives CDR1 LNHDA, CDR2 SQIVND (reference sequence). The CDR3 DNA reads as TGTGCCAGTAGTATAGGACTAGCGCCCCAAGAGACCCAGTACTTC. Its protein product is CASSIGLAPQETQYF.

The chain uses TRBV10-1 and TRBJ2-5; D gene unclear. The V and J ends lost 3 bases and 4 bases respectively, with 3 bases between them. CDR3 length equals 11 residues. Per the germline V gene, CDR1 is WNHNN and CDR2 is SYGVQD (reference sequence). CDR3 loop: CASSDSETQYF. The CDR3, as DNA: TGCGCCAGCAGTGACTCAGAGACCCAGTACTTC.

CDR3 coding DNA: TGTGCCAGCAGCTACGAGGGAATCTACGAGCAGTACTTC. Its protein product is CASSYEGIYEQYF. The chain employs TRBV7-9 and TRBJ2-7, with D tentatively TRBD2 (5 bases). CDR3 length: 13 residues. Trimming stripped 4 bases from V and 3 bases from J, with 10 bases between. Germline V gene lookup returns CDR1 SEHNR and CDR2 FQNEAQ (reference sequence).

J is TRBJ1-1 and V is TRBV11-1; 7 bases agree with TRBD1. The CDR3 has 14 amino acids. CDR1 and CDR2 from the germline V gene are SGHAT and FQDESV (reference sequence). Losses at the gene ends were 5 bases for V and 1 base for J; bases not matched to a gene: 4. Written as DNA, the CDR3 is TGTGCCAGCAGCATACAGGGGAGGAACACTGAAGCTTTCTTT. It translates to CASSIQGRNTEAFF.

The chain is built from TRBV5-5 and TRBJ1-2, with TRBD1 matching 11 bases. The CDR3 is 15 residues long. The V gene's germline CDR1 is SGHKS and CDR2 YYEKEE (reference sequence). V lost 0 bases and J lost 4; bases outside the gene matches: 2. CDR3 nucleotides: TGTGCCAGCAGCTTGGATGGGACAGGGGGCTATGGCTACACCTTC. Its protein product is CASSLDGTGGYGYTF.

The CDR3 protein is CASSRELFDTQYF. The CDR3 DNA sequence: TGCGCCAGCAGCCGGGAGTTGTTTGATACGCAGTATTTT. The rearrangement joins TRBV5-1 to TRBJ2-3; TRBD2 is a possible D gene (6 bases). CDR1 is SGHRS and CDR2 is YFSETQ in the germline V gene. Trimming pared 4 bases from V and 6 bases from J, leaving 12 bases between. This CDR3 has 13 residues.

The chain links TRBV4-1 to TRBJ2-5; 11 bases agree with TRBD1. Losses at the gene ends were 1 base for V and 5 bases for J; bases not matched to a gene: 3. The CDR3 has 15 residues. In germline, CDR1 is MGHRA, CDR2 YSYEKL. DNA for the CDR3: TGCGCCAGCAGCCAAGGGGACAGGGGGTGGGAGACCCAGTACTTC. Encoded protein: CASSQGDRGWETQYF.

V is TRBV7-2 and J is TRBJ2-3, with D possibly TRBD1 on 5 matching bases. This CDR3 contains 15 residues. CDR1 and CDR2 from the germline V gene are SGHTA and FQGNSA. Trimming took off 1 base at V and 3 bases at J, with 11 bases between the two ends. This CDR3 reads CASSLVGAWTDTQYF. In DNA, the CDR3 is TGTGCCAGCAGCTTAGTAGGGGCGTGGACAGATACGCAGTATTTT.

This rearrangement joins TRBV5-4 to TRBJ1-1; maybe TRBD1 (5 bases). V gave up 0 bases and J gave up 4 bases, with 13 bases separating them. The CDR3 is 15 amino acids. The germline V gene has CDR1 SGHNT and CDR2 YYREEE (reference sequence). The CDR3 nucleotides are TGTGCCAGCAGCTTGGGGGCAGGGTGGGTCACTGAAGCTTTCTTT. Translating gives CASSLGAGWVTEAFF.

This clone was counted between two and nine times. Other DNA sequences within the sample encode an identical CDR3. V is TRBV5-1 and J is TRBJ2-7; TRBD1 matches 8 bases. The CDR3 runs 15 residues. V lost 3 bases and J lost 0; bases outside the gene matches: 5. Germline V gene data show CDR1 as SGHRS and CDR2 as YFSETQ. The chain's CDR3 is CASSSGTGSSYEQYF. CDR3 in DNA: TGCGCCAGCAGCTCCGGGACAGGATCCTCCTACGAGCAGTACTTC.

The J gene is TRBJ1-2, the V gene TRBV6-5; D possibly corresponds to TRBD1 (5 bases). The V gene lost 8 bases and the J gene lost 3 bases, with 13 bases spanning the gap. The CDR3 runs 13 residues. The germline V gene has CDR1 MNHEY and CDR2 SVGAGI. The CDR3 DNA reads as TGTGCCAGCTCGGGGGGTACCTACTATGGCTACACCTTC. Translation: CASSGGTYYGYTF.

J is TRBJ1-6 and V is TRBV5-6, with TRBD1 as a possible D gene (6 bases). V was shortened by 7 bases and J by 4 bases, with 15 bases between the two germline ends. This CDR3 has 15 residues. In germline, CDR1 is SGHDT, CDR2 YYEEEE. The CDR3 DNA is TGTGCCAGCGGTTCCCGGGACACATATAATTCACCCCTCCACTTT. Its translation is CASGSRDTYNSPLHF. Full variable domain (missing parts from reference TRBV5-6 and TRBJ1-6): DAGVTQSPTHLIKTRGQQVTLRCSPKSGHDTVSWYQQALGQGPQFIFQYYEEEERQRGNFPDRFSGHQFPNYSSELNVNALLLGDSALYLCASGSRDTYNSPLHFGNGTRLTVT.

This clone was detected only once. The rearrangement uses TRBV6-2 or TRBV6-3 and TRBJ2-1; 9 positions match TRBD2. The CDR3 extends over 17 amino acids. The trim removed 2 bases at V and 8 bases at J, leaving 13 bases unmatched. Germline V lookup: CDR1 MNHEY, CDR2 SVGEGT. CDR3 coding DNA: TGTGCCAGCAGTTACCCCCGGAATAGCGGGGGTGTTGATGAGCAGTTCTTC. Translated, it gives CASSYPRNSGGVDEQFF.

The chain employs TRBV9 and TRBJ1-2; D unresolved. The germline V gene has CDR1 SGDLS and CDR2 YYNGEE. Trimming took off 0 bases at V and 8 bases at J, with 14 bases between the two ends. The CDR3 runs 14 residues. The chain's CDR3 is CASSVDETRKGYTF. The CDR3 DNA follows: TGTGCCAGCAGCGTAGATGAGACAAGGAAGGGCTACACCTTC.

This clone appeared once. This chain joins TRBV11-2 and TRBJ2-7; perhaps TRBD1 as D (7 bases). The length of the CDR3 is 15 residues. Germline V lookup: CDR1 SGHAT, CDR2 FQNNGV. V was cut by 1 base and J by 3 bases, with 13 bases left in between. The CDR3 region has the DNA TGTGCCAGCAGCTTAGGACAGGGAGGTAACTACGAGCAGTACTTC. It codes for CASSLGQGGNYEQYF.

This clone was counted a few times. This chain uses TRBV19 with TRBJ1-4; D ambiguous. Germline CDR1 LNHDA, CDR2 SQIVND (reference sequence). The CDR3 has 15 amino acids. Trimming took off 2 bases at V and 8 bases at J, with 15 bases between the two ends. The CDR3 region is CASSIRRKAGEKLFF. DNA of the CDR3: TGTGCCAGTAGTATAAGGCGGAAAGCGGGCGAAAAACTGTTTTTT.

On this clone: This CDR3 is also generated by other DNA sequences in the sample. The CDR3 DNA is TGTGCCAGCAGTTTCAGCGTAGGCACCGGGGAGCTGTTTTTT. Protein product: CASSFSVGTGELFF. The chain employs TRBV27 and TRBJ2-2; D not certain. Germline assignment: CDR1 MNHEY and CDR2 SMNVEV (reference sequence). V was shortened by 3 bases and J by 4 bases, with 9 bases between the two germline ends. This CDR3 is built from 14 residues.

This chain joins TRBV30 and TRBJ2-3, with D possibly TRBD2 on 6 matching bases. V lost 3 bases to trimming and J lost 6 bases, with 19 bases between them. The CDR3 sequence is 15 residues long. The germline gives CDR1 GTSNPN, CDR2 SVGIG (reference sequence). For the CDR3, the DNA is TGTGCCTGGAGGGAATTAGCGGTGGCCGGGGATACGCAGTATTTT. It is translated as CAWRELAVAGDTQYF.

The V call is TRBV27, the J call TRBJ2-1; tentatively, D is TRBD2 (6 bases). V dropped 4 bases and J dropped 8 bases, with 12 bases sitting between them. Germline V lookup: CDR1 MNHEY, CDR2 SMNVEV (reference sequence). The length of the CDR3 is 13 residues. Written as DNA, the CDR3 is TGTGCCAGCAGTTCGCAGAGGGACTATGAGCAGTTCTTC. It yields the protein CASSSQRDYEQFF.

V is TRBV9 and J is TRBJ1-2; 11 bases align to TRBD1. Trimming cost V 3 bases and J 2 bases; bases outside gene matches: 9. The germline gives CDR1 SGDLS, CDR2 YYNGEE. The CDR3 loop spans 17 amino acids. The CDR3 is CASSAGTGGLVNYGYTF. CDR3 bases: TGTGCCAGCAGCGCCGGGACAGGGGGACTTGTAAACTATGGCTACACCTTC.

The rearrangement uses TRBV7-3 and TRBJ1-6; tentatively, D is TRBD1 (6 bases). Germline V gene sequence: CDR1 SGHTA, CDR2 FQGTGA. The germline V and J ends were trimmed by 2 bases and 10 bases, with 9 bases remaining between them. The CDR3 sequence is 13 residues long. CDR3 loop: CASSLQGNSPLHF. The CDR3 DNA reads TGTGCCAGCAGCTTACAGGGGAACTCACCCCTCCACTTT.

The V gene is TRBV6-5, the J gene TRBJ2-1; the match to TRBD2 covers 9 bases. The CDR3 totals 12 residues. V lost 8 bases and J lost 10; bases outside the gene matches: 6. Germline V CDR1 and CDR2: MNHEY, SVGAGI. The CDR3 bases are TGTGCCAGCTGGGGGCTAGCGGGGGAGCAGTTCTTC. Its translation: CASWGLAGEQFF.

The chain links TRBV16 to TRBJ2-7; D is unresolved. Germline CDR1 is KGHSY and CDR2 is FQNENV. V lost 3 bases and J 2 bases, leaving 11 bases between the germline ends. The CDR3 is 14 residues long. For the CDR3, the DNA is TGTGCCAGCAGCCATTCGACAAGAGCCTACGAGCAGTACTTC. Translating it yields CASSHSTRAYEQYF.

The V gene is TRBV2, the J gene TRBJ2-2; 8 nucleotides agree with TRBD1. The CDR3 runs 14 residues. The ends lost 7 bases at V and 6 bases at J; junction bases unmatched: 7. CDR1 and CDR2 from the germline V gene are SNHLY and FYNNEI. Here the CDR3 DNA reads TGTGCCAGCACCACGGACAGGGCGGCCGGGGAGCTGTTTTTT. This sequence encodes CASTTDRAAGELFF.